This T cell receptor beta chain derives from a study of cytomegalovirus exposure and HLA in healthy donors. Study results and limitations: Listed as cytomegalovirus-associated were over 150 TCR beta chains.

Only in-frame clones appear in the TCRdb table, and some are missing; sequencing was by immunoSEQ multiplex PCR. The sample lists over 200,000 clones, around nine tenths occurring once. Germline-derived CDR1 and CDR2 are SNHLY and FYNNEI. The length of the CDR3 is 15 residues. Trimming took 1 base from V and 1 from J, leaving 9 bases between them. In regard to this clone: Its antigen is as yet unknown.

This TCR was recovered from a woman younger than 35 in good health and CMV-seronegative. The V and J genes are TRBV2 and TRBJ2-3; a possible D gene is TRBD1 (5 bases). Sequences were obtained from PBMCs. The CDR3 nucleotides read TGTGCCAGCAGTGAAGTAACAGGTCGCACAGATACGCAGTATTTT. As protein: CASSEVTGRTDTQYF.